Shown below are 17 T cell receptor beta chains from a single sample sequenced in a study of OX40 agonist ivuxolimab in advanced cancers. The data were produced by immunoSEQ multiplex PCR, yet TCRdb's version contains in-frame clones alone and is incomplete. The sample consists of approximately 99,000 clones, less than 95% of them appearing once. The starting material was CD4+ or CD8+ T cells sorted from blood, obtained in a trial of the OX40 agonist ivuxolimab. The receptors shown here come from an adult with an advanced solid tumor such as melanoma, head and neck, liver or kidney cancer.

The J gene is TRBJ1-2, the V gene TRBV10-3; D not certain. CDR1 is ENHRY, CDR2 SYGVKD, per germline. This CDR3 has 13 residues. Trimming cost V 10 bases and J 2 bases, with 14 bases left between them. The CDR3 reads CATAATGNYGYTF. The CDR3 nucleotides read TGTGCCACCGCGGCGACGGGGAACTATGGCTACACCTTC.

As DNA, the CDR3 is TGTGCCAGCAGTTACTCAGGGGCGCGGACCGGGGAGCTGTTTTTT. It yields the protein CASSYSGARTGELFF. This sequence joins TRBV6-5 and TRBJ2-2; D may be TRBD1 (5 bases). CDR3 size: 15 residues. V was trimmed by 0 bases and J by 5 bases, leaving 10 bases between them. Germline V gives CDR1 MNHEY, CDR2 SVGAGI.

V gene TRBV30 combines with J gene TRBJ2-7; 8 bases fit TRBD1. Germline CDR1 GTSNPN, CDR2 SVGIG (reference sequence). V lost 5 bases, J lost 1 base, and 7 bases stayed unmatched. The CDR3 has 14 amino acids. The CDR3 is CAWGRDRKSYEQYF. In nucleotides, the CDR3 is TGTGCCTGGGGCCGGGACAGGAAATCCTACGAGCAGTACTTC.

The J gene is TRBJ2-5, the V gene TRBV18, with 7 bases matching TRBD1. Germline CDR1 KGHSH, CDR2 LQKENI. Germline trimming cut 5 bases from V and 2 bases from J; bases unmatched to any gene: 5. The CDR3 extends over 14 amino acids. In DNA form, the CDR3 reads TGTGCCAGCTCAGCGACAGGGTATCAAGAGACCCAGTACTTC. Translating gives CASSATGYQETQYF.

V and J are TRBV19 and TRBJ1-2, with 11 bases that match TRBD1. This CDR3 contains 18 residues. V lost 5 bases to trimming and J lost 7 bases; unmatched junction nucleotides: 18. CDR1 is LNHDA and CDR2 is SQIVND in the germline V gene (reference sequence). The CDR3 region has the DNA TGTGCCAGTAGTGCCCGACCACCTGGACAGGGGGCGGTATCTGGCTACACCTTC. It codes for CASSARPPGQGAVSGYTF.

The rearrangement links TRBV7-9 to TRBJ2-5, with 8 bases identical to TRBD2. Germline CDR1 SEHNR, CDR2 FQNEAQ (reference sequence). The CDR3 has 14 amino acids. Losses at the gene ends were 5 bases for V and 3 bases for J; bases not matched to a gene: 5. CDR3 loop: CASSVGLAEETQYF. The CDR3 nucleotides read TGTGCCAGCAGCGTCGGACTAGCCGAAGAGACCCAGTACTTC.

This chain joins TRBV29-1 and TRBJ2-1; 10 nucleotides match TRBD2. CDR1 and CDR2 from the germline V gene are SQVTM and ANQGSEA. V shed 2 bases, J shed 15 bases, and the junction held 16 bases outside the gene matches. This CDR3 spans 15 amino acids. Here the CDR3 DNA reads TGCAGCGTTGAAATCGCAAGCGGGAGGGCCAGGGTTCCGTTCTTC. Translation: CSVEIASGRARVPFF.

This clone has a handful of counts. The rearrangement links TRBV7-2 to TRBJ1-6, with 8 nucleotides matching TRBD1. Germline-derived CDR1 and CDR2 are SGHTA and FQGNSA. J gave up 13 bases and V 6 bases, and 8 bases lay outside the gene matches. The CDR3 runs 13 residues. CDR3: CASSEGQVRPLHF. The CDR3 DNA follows: TGTGCCAGCAGTGAGGGACAGGTCAGGCCCCTCCACTTT.

The chain couples TRBV6-1 to TRBJ2-5; 11 bases are a match to TRBD2. The J call may not be correct, given that the DNA end is closer to TRBJ2-7. The V gene's germline CDR1 is MNHNS and CDR2 SASEGT. The CDR3 totals 16 residues. Written as DNA, the CDR3 is TGTGCCAGCAGTGCGACTAGCGGGAAAATTTCCTACGAGCAGTACTTC. Protein product: CASSATSGKISYEQYF.

DNA for the CDR3: TGTGCCAGCGGGGCAGGGACCTCTGGAAACACCATATATTTT. Its protein product is CASGAGTSGNTIYF. J is TRBJ1-3 and V is TRBV6-6; a weak D match, TRBD1 (5 bases). CDR1 MNHNY and CDR2 SVGAGI come from the germline V gene (reference sequence). The CDR3 length is 14 residues. V dropped 8 bases and J dropped 0 bases, with 11 bases sitting between them.

V is TRBV6-5 and J is TRBJ1-5; no clear D gene. Germline V lookup: CDR1 MNHEY, CDR2 SVGAGI. The CDR3 extends over 15 amino acids. V lost 5 bases, J lost 4 bases, and 15 bases lay in between. The chain's CDR3 is CASSGTGLENQPQHF. For the CDR3, the DNA is TGTGCCAGCAGTGGAACCGGACTAGAAAATCAGCCCCAGCATTTT.

V usage is TRBV19 and J usage is TRBJ2-7, with 10 bases identical to TRBD1. CDR3 length: 15 amino acids. Germline V gene sequence: CDR1 LNHDA, CDR2 SQIVND (reference sequence). V lost 1 base and J lost 4; bases outside the gene matches: 4. CDR3 sequence (DNA): TGTGCCAGTAGTATAGGGGACAGGGGAAGGTACGAGCAGTACTTC. Protein: CASSIGDRGRYEQYF.

The CDR3 loop reads CASSLAYGGKAEAFF. CDR3 coding DNA: TGTGCCAGCAGCTTAGCGTACGGGGGTAAGGCTGAAGCTTTCTTT. The J gene is TRBJ1-1, the V gene TRBV7-8, with D possibly being TRBD1 (5 bases). The length of the CDR3 is 15 residues. V was shortened by 0 bases and J by 6 bases, with 14 bases between the two germline ends. The germline V gene encodes CDR1 SGHVS and CDR2 FQNEAQ.

This rearrangement joins TRBV11-2 to TRBJ1-2; no reliable D call. CDR1 is SGHAT, CDR2 FQNNGV, per germline. The CDR3 length is 15 residues. The V gene lost 5 bases and the J gene lost 0 bases, with 13 bases spanning the gap. The CDR3 loop is CASSPPRVTNYGYTF. CDR3 in DNA: TGTGCCAGCAGCCCCCCCCGGGTTACTAACTATGGCTACACCTTC. Complete variable domain (other parts from reference TRBV11-2 and TRBJ1-2): EAGVAQSPRYKIIEKRQSVAFWCNPISGHATLYWYQQILGQGPKLLIQFQNNGVVDDSQLPKDRFSAERLKGVDSTLKIQPAKLEDSAVYLCASSPPRVTNYGYTFGSGTRLTVV.

The chain combines TRBV19 with TRBJ2-1; D is undetermined. Germline values: CDR1 LNHDA, CDR2 SQIVND (reference sequence). The CDR3 covers 13 residues. V lost 5 bases to trimming and J lost 9 bases, with 14 bases between them. The CDR3 spells CASSAAVGGEQFF. The CDR3 region has the DNA TGTGCCAGTAGTGCCGCGGTGGGTGGTGAGCAGTTCTTC. Full variable domain (missing parts from reference TRBV19 and TRBJ2-1): DGGITQSPKYLFRKEGQNVTLSCEQNLNHDAMYWYRQDPGQGLRLIYYSQIVNDFQKGDIAEGYSVSREKKESFPLTVTSAQKNPTAFYLCASSAAVGGEQFFGPGTRLTVL.

The chain uses TRBV7-6 and TRBJ2-7, with D uncertain. The CDR3 extends over 13 amino acids. V dropped 8 bases and J dropped 2 bases, with 13 bases sitting between them. The germline V gene has CDR1 SGHVS and CDR2 FNYEAQ. CDR3 sequence: CASSGRSTYEQYF. DNA of the CDR3: TGTGCCAGCTCGGGCAGAAGCACCTACGAGCAGTACTTC. Full variable domain (outside the CDR3, taken from reference TRBV7-6 and TRBJ2-7): GAGVSQSPRYKVTKRGQDVALRCDPISGHVSLYWYRQALGQGPEFLTYFNYEAQQDKSGLPNDRFSAERPEGSISTLTIQRTEQRDSAMYRCASSGRSTYEQYFGPGTRLTVT.

The V and J genes are TRBV10-3 and TRBJ2-1; possibly TRBD1 for D (5 bases). There are 12 residues in the CDR3. CDR1 is ENHRY and CDR2 is SYGVKD in the germline V gene. Trimming left V 4 bases short and J 9 bases short, with 10 bases between. DNA of the CDR3: TGTGCCATCAGTGGGGGAAGGGGTGAGCAGTTCTTC. Protein product: CAISGGRGEQFF.